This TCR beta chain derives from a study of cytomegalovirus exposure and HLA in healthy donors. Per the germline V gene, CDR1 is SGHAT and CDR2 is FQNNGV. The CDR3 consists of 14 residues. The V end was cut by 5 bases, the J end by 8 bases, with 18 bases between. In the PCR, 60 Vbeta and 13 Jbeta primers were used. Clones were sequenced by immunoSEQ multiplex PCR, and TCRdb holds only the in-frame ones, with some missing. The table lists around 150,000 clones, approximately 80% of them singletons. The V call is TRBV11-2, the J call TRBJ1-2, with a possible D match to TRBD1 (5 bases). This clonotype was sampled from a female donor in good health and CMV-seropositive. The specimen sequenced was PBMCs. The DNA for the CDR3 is TGTGCCAGCAGCCAACCTGGTTCGCGGGGGGGCTACACCTTC. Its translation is CASSQPGSRGGYTF.